This TCR beta chain was found in a study of blood T cell repertoires in COVID-19 (dated by TCRdb to 2019 to 2021). About the full investigation: The collaborator samples originated in the United States, Italy and Spain and spanned the acute and convalescent phases of COVID-19. Sample metadata almost always included a de-identified subject ID, COVID-19 status, age in years and sex. The prospective study material was composed of cDNA or gDNA derived from T cells, B-cell-depleted T cells, or PBMCs. The samples were drawn from two sources: the first 160 participants of the ongoing ImmuneRACE study, and 950 to 1,500 subjects contributed by 6 global collaborators. A freely available public database, intended as a resource for researchers studying the immune response to SARS-CoV-2, is where the repertoires were released. Where available, HLA class I and class II types were taken from metadata supplied by the sample provider and were not determined by assay-based typing. Deeply sampled blood TCRbeta repertoires from subjects exposed to, actively infected with, or recovered from COVID-19 were included in the dataset.

Notes on this clone: The target of this receptor is not known. The record has no base qualities; no much larger clone is one base away.

The immunoSEQ Assay, a bias-controlled multiplex PCR, was used to amplify TCRbeta CDR3 regions from genomic DNA. In the paper's pipeline: The number of nucleated cells in each sample was estimated from the amplification of reference gene primers within the assay. To quantify the absolute abundance of each unique TCRbeta CDR3 rearrangement, sequence reads were collapsed and filtered. For each sample, productive Simpson clonality was calculated by taking the square root of Simpson's diversity index across productive rearrangements. The clones in this table, taken by TCRdb from immuneACCESS, are in-frame only. Not every clone is retained; where verified, under half of the shortfall comes from an unresolved V gene, and the cause of the rest is unknown. V and J calls and clone size follow that table, whereas D and trimming were derived from the DNA. The sample table lists a few hundred thousand clones, 80% to 90% of them with a count of one. The ten largest account for 2.9% of the sample.

The CDR3 sequence holds 14 residues, the cysteine and phenylalanine included. CDR3 DNA is the only sequence kept; it has 42 bases, read in frame from the first base. Deletion took 8 bases off V and 1 base off J, with a span of 14 bases between the germline ends. CDR1 and CDR2 were assigned from the germline V gene (reference sequence) as LNHDA and SQIVND. Each collaborating institution followed its own protocols to collect whole blood in K2EDTA tubes. Collaborator samples were shipped for TCRbeta analysis as frozen whole blood, isolated PBMCs, or DNA extracted from either sample type. Study-level results and caveats: Clinical and demographic metadata were provided uncurated, with the amount varying by source and participant.

The origin of this receptor is a man in his forties or fifties with active or convalescent COVID-19. The source material was peripheral blood. The chain uses TRBV19 and TRBJ1-1, with the D segment identity uncertain. The nucleotide sequence is given as TGTGCCAGTTGGAACAGCAAACCGAACACTGAAGCTTTCTTT. This is translated as CASWNSKPNTEAFF.